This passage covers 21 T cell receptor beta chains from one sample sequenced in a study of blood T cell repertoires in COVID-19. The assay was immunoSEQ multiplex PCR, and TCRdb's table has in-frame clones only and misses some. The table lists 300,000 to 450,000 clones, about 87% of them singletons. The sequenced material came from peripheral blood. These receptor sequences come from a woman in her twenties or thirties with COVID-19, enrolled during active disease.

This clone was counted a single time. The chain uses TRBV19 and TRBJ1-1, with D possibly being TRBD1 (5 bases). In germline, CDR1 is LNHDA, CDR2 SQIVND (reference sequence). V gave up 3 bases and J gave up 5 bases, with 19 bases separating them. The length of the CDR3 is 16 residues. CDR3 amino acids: CASSIFGKGRGTEAFF. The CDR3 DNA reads TGTGCCAGTAGTATCTTCGGGAAGGGGCGGGGGACTGAAGCTTTCTTT.

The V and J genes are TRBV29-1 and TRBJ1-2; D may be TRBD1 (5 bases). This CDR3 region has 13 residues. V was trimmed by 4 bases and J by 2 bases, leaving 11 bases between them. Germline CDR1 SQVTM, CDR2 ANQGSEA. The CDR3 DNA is TGCAGCGTTGGGAGGGGAGCGAACTATGGCTACACCTTC. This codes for CSVGRGANYGYTF.

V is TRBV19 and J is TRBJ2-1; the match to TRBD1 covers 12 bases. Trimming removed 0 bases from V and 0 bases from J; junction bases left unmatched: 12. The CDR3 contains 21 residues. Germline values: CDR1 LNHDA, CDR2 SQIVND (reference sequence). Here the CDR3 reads CASSIDRGQGASVVSYNEQFF. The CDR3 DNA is TGTGCCAGTAGTATAGATCGGGGACAGGGGGCATCAGTGGTCTCCTACAATGAGCAGTTCTTC. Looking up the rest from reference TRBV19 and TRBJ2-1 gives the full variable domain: DGGITQSPKYLFRKEGQNVTLSCEQNLNHDAMYWYRQDPGQGLRLIYYSQIVNDFQKGDIAEGYSVSREKKESFPLTVTSAQKNPTAFYLCASSIDRGQGASVVSYNEQFFGPGTRLTVL.

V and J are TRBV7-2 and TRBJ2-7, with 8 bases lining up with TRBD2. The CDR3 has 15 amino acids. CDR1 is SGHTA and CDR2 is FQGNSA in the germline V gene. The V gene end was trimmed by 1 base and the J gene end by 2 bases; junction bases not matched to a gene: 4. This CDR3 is CASSLVERGTYEQYF. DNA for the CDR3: TGTGCCAGCAGCTTAGTGGAGCGGGGGACCTACGAGCAGTACTTC. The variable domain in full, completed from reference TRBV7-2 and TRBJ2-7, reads GAGVSQSPSNKVTEKGKDVELRCDPISGHTALYWYRQSLGQGLEFLIYFQGNSAPDKSGLPSDRFSAERTGGSVSTLTIQRTQQEDSAVYLCASSLVERGTYEQYFGPGTRLTVT.

The CDR3 protein is CASSPTSGSYEQYF. The CDR3 DNA follows: TGTGCCAGCAGCCCGACTAGCGGCTCCTACGAGCAGTACTTC. The J gene is TRBJ2-7, the V gene TRBV11-2, with 9 positions matching TRBD2. The CDR3 length is 14 residues. Looked up from germline, CDR1 is SGHAT and CDR2 is FQNNGV. V was pared by 5 bases and J by 0 bases, with 2 bases of the junction left unmatched. Using reference TRBV11-2 and TRBJ2-7 for the parts outside the CDR3, the full variable domain is EAGVAQSPRYKIIEKRQSVAFWCNPISGHATLYWYQQILGQGPKLLIQFQNNGVVDDSQLPKDRFSAERLKGVDSTLKIQPAKLEDSAVYLCASSPTSGSYEQYFGPGTRLTVT.

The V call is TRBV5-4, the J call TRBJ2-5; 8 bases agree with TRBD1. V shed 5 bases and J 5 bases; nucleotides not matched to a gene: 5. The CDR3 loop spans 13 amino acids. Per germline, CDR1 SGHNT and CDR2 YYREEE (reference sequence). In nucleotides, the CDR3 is TGTGCCAGCAGTGGGGACAGGCGGGAGACCCAGTACTTC. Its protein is CASSGDRRETQYF.

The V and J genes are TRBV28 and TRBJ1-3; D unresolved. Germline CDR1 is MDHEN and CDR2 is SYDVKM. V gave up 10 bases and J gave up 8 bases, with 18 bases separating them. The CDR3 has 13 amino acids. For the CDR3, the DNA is TGTGCCACTTCCCGAGGAAGACGGGACACCATATATTTT. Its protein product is CATSRGRRDTIYF.

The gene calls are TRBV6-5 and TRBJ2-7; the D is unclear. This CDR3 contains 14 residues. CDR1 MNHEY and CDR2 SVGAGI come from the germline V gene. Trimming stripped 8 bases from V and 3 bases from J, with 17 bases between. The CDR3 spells CASEVELDNYEQYF. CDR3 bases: TGTGCCAGCGAGGTGGAACTGGATAACTACGAGCAGTACTTC.

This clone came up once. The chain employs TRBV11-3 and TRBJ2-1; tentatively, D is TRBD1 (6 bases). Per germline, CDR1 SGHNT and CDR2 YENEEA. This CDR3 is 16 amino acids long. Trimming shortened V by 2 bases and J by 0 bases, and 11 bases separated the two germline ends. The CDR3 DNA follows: TGTGCCAGCAGCTTAAGAGGGACAAGCTCCTACAATGAGCAGTTCTTC. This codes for CASSLRGTSSYNEQFF.

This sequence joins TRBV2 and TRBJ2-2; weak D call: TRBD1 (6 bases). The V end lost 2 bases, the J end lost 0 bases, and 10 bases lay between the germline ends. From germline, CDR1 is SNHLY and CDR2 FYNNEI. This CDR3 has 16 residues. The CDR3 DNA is TGTGCCAGCAGTGAACCCAGGGGACCGAACACCGGGGAGCTGTTTTTT. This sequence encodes CASSEPRGPNTGELFF. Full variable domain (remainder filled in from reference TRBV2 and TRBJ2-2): EPEVTQTPSHQVTQMGQEVILRCVPISNHLYFYWYRQILGQKVEFLVSFYNNEISEKSEIFDDQFSVERPDGSNFTLKIRSTKLEDSAMYFCASSEPRGPNTGELFFGEGSRLTVL.

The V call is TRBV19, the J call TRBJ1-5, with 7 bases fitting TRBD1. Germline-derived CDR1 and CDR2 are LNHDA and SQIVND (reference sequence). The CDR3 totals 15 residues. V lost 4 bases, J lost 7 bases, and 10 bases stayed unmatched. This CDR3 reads CASSTHRGGGQPQHF. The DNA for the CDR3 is TGTGCCAGTAGTACCCACAGGGGCGGCGGGCAGCCCCAGCATTTT.

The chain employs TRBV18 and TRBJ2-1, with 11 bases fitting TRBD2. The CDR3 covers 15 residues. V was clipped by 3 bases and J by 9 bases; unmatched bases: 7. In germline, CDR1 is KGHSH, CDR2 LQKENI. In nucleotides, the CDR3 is TGTGCCAGCTCACCTAGCGGGAGGGCTCGAATTGAGCAGTTCTTC. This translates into CASSPSGRARIEQFF.

In DNA, the CDR3 is TGTGCCAGCAGCGACACGCGGGGGTACAATGAGCAGTTCTTC. Amino acid sequence: CASSDTRGYNEQFF. The chain links TRBV2 to TRBJ2-1; TRBD2 aligns across 7 bases. Germline V CDR1 and CDR2: SNHLY, FYNNEI. This CDR3 region has 14 residues. J gave up 4 bases and V 6 bases, and 6 bases lay outside the gene matches.

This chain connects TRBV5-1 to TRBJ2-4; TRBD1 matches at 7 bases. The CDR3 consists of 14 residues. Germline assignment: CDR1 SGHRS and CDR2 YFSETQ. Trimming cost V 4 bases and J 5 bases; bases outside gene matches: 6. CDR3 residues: CASSSRQGQNIQYF. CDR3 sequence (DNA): TGCGCCAGCAGCAGCCGACAGGGCCAAAACATTCAGTACTTC.

As DNA, the CDR3 is TGTGCCAGCAGTGAAAATTGGCTAGCGGTCAATGAGCAGTTCTTC. Translation gives CASSENWLAVNEQFF. The J gene is TRBJ2-1, the V gene TRBV2; 7 positions agree with TRBD2. With 2 bases clipped from V and 6 bases from J, the junction kept 7 bases outside the gene matches. The CDR3 has 15 residues. From germline, CDR1 is SNHLY and CDR2 FYNNEI.

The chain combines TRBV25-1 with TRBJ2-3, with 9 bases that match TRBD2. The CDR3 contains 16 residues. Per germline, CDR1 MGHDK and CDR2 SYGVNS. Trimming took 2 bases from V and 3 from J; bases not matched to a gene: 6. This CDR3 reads CASSETSGRRTDTQYF. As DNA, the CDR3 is TGTGCCAGCAGTGAAACTAGCGGGCGGAGAACAGATACGCAGTATTTT.

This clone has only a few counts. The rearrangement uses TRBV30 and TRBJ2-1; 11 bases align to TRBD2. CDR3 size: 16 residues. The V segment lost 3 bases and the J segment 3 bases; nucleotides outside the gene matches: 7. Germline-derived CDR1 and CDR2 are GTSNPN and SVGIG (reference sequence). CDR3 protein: CAWRERLAGNYNEQFF. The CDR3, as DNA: TGTGCCTGGAGAGAGAGACTAGCGGGAAACTACAATGAGCAGTTCTTC.

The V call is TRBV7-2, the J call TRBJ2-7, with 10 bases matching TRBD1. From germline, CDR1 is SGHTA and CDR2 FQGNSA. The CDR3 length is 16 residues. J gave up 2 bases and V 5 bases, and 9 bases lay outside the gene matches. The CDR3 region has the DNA TGTGCCAGCAGCGATACCGGGACAGGGGCCCCCTACGAGCAGTACTTC. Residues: CASSDTGTGAPYEQYF.

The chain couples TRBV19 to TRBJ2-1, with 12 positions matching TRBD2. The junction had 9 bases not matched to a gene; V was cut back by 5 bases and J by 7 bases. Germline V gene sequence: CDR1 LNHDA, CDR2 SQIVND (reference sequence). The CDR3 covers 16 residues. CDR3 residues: CASSWGLAGRGNEQFF. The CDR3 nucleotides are TGTGCCAGTAGTTGGGGACTAGCGGGTAGGGGGAATGAGCAGTTCTTC.

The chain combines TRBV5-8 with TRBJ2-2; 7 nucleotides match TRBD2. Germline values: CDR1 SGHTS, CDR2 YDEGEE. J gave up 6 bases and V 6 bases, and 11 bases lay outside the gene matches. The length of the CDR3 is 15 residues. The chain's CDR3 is CASTPPGLVSGELFF. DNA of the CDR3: TGTGCCAGCACCCCCCCTGGACTAGTCTCCGGGGAGCTGTTTTTT. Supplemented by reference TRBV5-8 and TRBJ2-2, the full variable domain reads EAGVTQSPTHLIKTRGQQATLRCSPISGHTSVYWYQQALGLGLQFLLWYDEGEERNRGNFPPRFSGRQFPNYSSELNVNALELEDSALYLCASTPPGLVSGELFFGEGSRLTVL.

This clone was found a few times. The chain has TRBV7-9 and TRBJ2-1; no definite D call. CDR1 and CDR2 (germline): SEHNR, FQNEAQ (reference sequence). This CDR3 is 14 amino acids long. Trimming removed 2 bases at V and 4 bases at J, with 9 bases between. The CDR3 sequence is CASSLRTGYNEQFF. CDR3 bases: TGTGCCAGCAGCTTACGTACGGGTTACAATGAGCAGTTCTTC.